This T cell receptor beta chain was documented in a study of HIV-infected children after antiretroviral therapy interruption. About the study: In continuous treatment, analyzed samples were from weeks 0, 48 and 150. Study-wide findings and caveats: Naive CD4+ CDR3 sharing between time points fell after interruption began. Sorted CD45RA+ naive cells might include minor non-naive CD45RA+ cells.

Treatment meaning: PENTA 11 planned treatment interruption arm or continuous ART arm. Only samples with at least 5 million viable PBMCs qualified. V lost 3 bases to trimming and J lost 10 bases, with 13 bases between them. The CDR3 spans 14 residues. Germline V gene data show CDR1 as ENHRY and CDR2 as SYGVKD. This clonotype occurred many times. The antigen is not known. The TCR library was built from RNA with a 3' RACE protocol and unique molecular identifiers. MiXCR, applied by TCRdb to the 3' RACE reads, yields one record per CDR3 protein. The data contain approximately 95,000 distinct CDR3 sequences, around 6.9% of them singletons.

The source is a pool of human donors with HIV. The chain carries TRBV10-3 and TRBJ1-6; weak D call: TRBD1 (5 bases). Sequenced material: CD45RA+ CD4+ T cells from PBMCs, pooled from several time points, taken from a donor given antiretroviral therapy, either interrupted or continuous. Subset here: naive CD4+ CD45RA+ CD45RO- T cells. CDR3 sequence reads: CAISDQGIESPLHF. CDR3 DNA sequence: TGTGCCATCAGTGACCAGGGTATAGAATCACCCCTCCACTTT.